The 29 T cell receptor beta chains in this list originate from one sample, sequenced in a study of metastatic and nonmetastatic thyroid tumors. Nobody among the patients had been given any treatment before thyroid surgery. MiXCR was used by TCRdb to re-call the PCR reads. Here the sample spans tens of thousands of clones, 24% being singletons. The sample taken for sequencing was blood. The receptors originated from a female donor with papillary thyroid cancer or a benign thyroid nodule (not recorded which). Some clones in this sample may be carry-over from other donors' samples.

In its sample, this clone ranks as medium-sized. The chain uses TRBV27 and TRBJ1-2; D call uncertain. CDR3 length equals 14 residues. Trimming pared 5 bases from V and 6 bases from J, leaving 16 bases between. Germline values: CDR1 MNHEY, CDR2 SMNVEV (reference sequence). The CDR3 bases are TGTGCCAGCAGTCCACTAATCCGGGATGATGGCTACACCTTC. Encoded protein: CASSPLIRDDGYTF.

Worth noting for this clone: At one of its ends the junction is not consistent with the germline gene, which may arise from a read error. This sequence joins TRBV6-1 and TRBJ2-1; the match to TRBD2 covers 9 bases. The CDR3 has 15 amino acids. Per germline, CDR1 MNHNS and CDR2 SASEGT. For the CDR3, the DNA is TGTGCCAGCAGTGAAGGACTAGCGGTTGCCAATGGGCAGTCCTTC. It is translated as CASSEGLAVANGQSF.

By sample fraction, this clone is medium-sized. V is TRBV7-2 and J is TRBJ2-7; 13 bases align to TRBD2. This CDR3 contains 15 residues. Germline V lookup: CDR1 SGHTA, CDR2 FQGNSA. Losses at the gene ends were 5 bases for V and 6 bases for J; bases not matched to a gene: 7. DNA of the CDR3: TGTGCCAGCAGCGCTACTAGCGGGAGGGCCGGCGAGCAGTACTTC. Amino acid sequence: CASSATSGRAGEQYF.

This clone has ten or more counts. V gene TRBV28 combines with J gene TRBJ2-1; TRBD2 aligns across 13 bases. From germline, CDR1 is MDHEN and CDR2 SYDVKM. The V gene end was trimmed by 4 bases and the J gene end by 3 bases; junction bases not matched to a gene: 9. This CDR3 contains 18 residues. The CDR3 is CASSSTRTSGSLYNEQFF. In nucleotides, the CDR3 is TGTGCCAGCAGTTCGACCCGGACTAGCGGGAGTCTCTACAATGAGCAGTTCTTC.

This clone was recorded at least ten times. V usage is TRBV9 and J usage is TRBJ1-4; D gene uncertain. V was shortened by 3 bases and J by 2 bases, with 5 bases between the two germline ends. The germline V gene has CDR1 SGDLS and CDR2 YYNGEE. This CDR3 is 13 amino acids long. The CDR3, as DNA: TGTGCCAGCAGCGCGGGGACTAATGAAAAACTGTTTTTT. This encodes CASSAGTNEKLFF.

The chain employs TRBV9 and TRBJ2-3; D uncertain. The CDR3 totals 13 residues. Germline values: CDR1 SGDLS, CDR2 YYNGEE. The V and J ends lost 10 bases and 3 bases respectively, with 15 bases between them. CDR3: CASGSGVTDTQYF. CDR3 DNA: TGTGCCTCCGGTTCTGGGGTGACAGATACGCAGTATTTT.

There are many counts of this clone. Other DNA sequences in this sample translate to the same CDR3. This rearrangement joins TRBV20-1 to TRBJ2-7; maybe TRBD1 (5 bases). Germline CDR1 reads DFQATT; CDR2 reads SNEGSKA (reference sequence). The CDR3 loop spans 12 amino acids. V was shortened by 4 bases and J by 1 base, with 8 bases between the two germline ends. CDR3 sequence reads: CSATRESYEQYF. CDR3 nucleotide sequence: TGCAGTGCTACCAGGGAATCCTACGAGCAGTACTTC.

A word on this clone: Since a much larger clone is just one base distant, this may be a read error. This chain links TRBV15 with TRBJ2-3; D is possibly TRBD1 or TRBD2 (5 bases each). The CDR3 consists of 16 residues. Germline V gene sequence: CDR1 LNHNV, CDR2 YYDKDF (reference sequence). CDR3 nucleotide sequence: TGTGCCACCATCAGAAGGGACGCCGGGGGCACAGATACGCAGTATTTT. Protein: CATIRRDAGGTDTQYF.

Many counts were recorded for this clone. The chain has TRBV5-1 and TRBJ2-7; weak D call: TRBD2 (5 bases). Deletions cut 3 bases from V and 0 bases from J, with 13 bases between. CDR3 length: 15 amino acids. Germline V gives CDR1 SGHRS, CDR2 YFSETQ. The CDR3 is CASSSEAVSSYEQYF. The CDR3 nucleotides read TGCGCCAGCAGCTCCGAAGCGGTGAGCTCCTACGAGCAGTACTTC. Full variable domain (remainder filled in from reference TRBV5-1 and TRBJ2-7): KAGVTQTPRYLIKTRGQQVTLSCSPISGHRSVSWYQQTPGQGLQFLFEYFSETQRNKGNFPGRFSGRQFSNSRSEMNVSTLELGDSALYLCASSSEAVSSYEQYFGPGTRLTVT.

Points on this clone: One junction end does not reproduce the germline sequence, and a read error may be involved. The rearrangement links TRBV5-1 to TRBJ1-2; tentative D call: TRBD1 (5 bases). The CDR3 has 15 amino acids. Germline assignment: CDR1 SGHRS and CDR2 YFSETQ. The CDR3 DNA follows: TGCGCCAGCAGCTTGGGACAGAACTCTAACTATGGCAACACCTTC. Translation: CASSLGQNSNYGNTF.

This chain links TRBV30 with TRBJ1-1; weak D call: TRBD1 (5 bases). CDR3 length: 13 amino acids. The V gene lost 1 base and the J gene lost 3 bases, with 9 bases spanning the gap. Germline V gives CDR1 GTSNPN, CDR2 SVGIG (reference sequence). CDR3 sequence: CAWSATGDTEAFF. CDR3 nucleotide sequence: TGTGCCTGGAGTGCTACAGGAGACACTGAAGCTTTCTTT.

This clone showed up many times. This chain joins TRBV7-9 and TRBJ1-2; perhaps TRBD1 as D (6 bases). Germline CDR1 is SEHNR and CDR2 is FQNEAQ (reference sequence). Trimming stripped 4 bases from V and 7 bases from J, with 10 bases between. This CDR3 contains 12 residues. The CDR3: CASSYRESGYTF. The CDR3 coding sequence is TGTGCCAGCAGCTACAGGGAGAGTGGCTACACCTTC.

The CDR3: CASRDLNTEAFF. In DNA form, the CDR3 reads TGTGCCAGCAGGGACCTGAACACTGAAGCTTTCTTT. The chain has TRBV27 and TRBJ1-1, with D hard to call. V lost 6 bases and J lost 0, with 5 bases in between. The CDR3 loop spans 12 amino acids. The germline gives CDR1 MNHEY, CDR2 SMNVEV (reference sequence).

This clone was counted ten times or more. CDR3 sequence: CASSLGDPSGYTF. CDR3 nucleotide sequence: TGTGCCAGCAGTTTGGGAGACCCCAGTGGCTACACCTTC. The V call is TRBV12-3 or TRBV12-4, the J call TRBJ1-2; D gene ambiguous. Between the trimmed V and J ends, which lost 3 bases and 7 bases, there was a span of 12 bases. This CDR3 is built from 13 residues.

The gene calls are TRBV11-1 and TRBJ2-3; D gene uncertain. The ends were cut back, 1 base at V and 2 bases at J, with 10 bases in the middle. Germline V lookup: CDR1 SGHAT, CDR2 FQDESV (reference sequence). The CDR3 has 15 amino acids. The DNA of the CDR3 is TGTGCCAGCAGCTTAGAACGGAGTATCACAGATACGCAGTATTTT. This translates into CASSLERSITDTQYF.

A word on this clone: Additional DNA sequences in this sample encode the identical CDR3. The V gene is TRBV11-2, the J gene TRBJ2-7, with a possible D match to TRBD2 (5 bases). With 1 base removed from V and 3 bases from J, the gap between germline ends came to 10 bases. Germline assignment: CDR1 SGHAT and CDR2 FQNNGV. This CDR3 has 14 residues. Here the CDR3 DNA reads TGTGCCAGCAGCTTAGGAGGGTCGAGCTACGAGCAGTACTTC. Its protein product is CASSLGGSSYEQYF.

Ten or more counts support this clone. The rearrangement uses TRBV9 and TRBJ1-4; no firm D call. Germline lookup yields CDR1 SGDLS and CDR2 YYNGEE. This CDR3 is 15 amino acids long. Trimming pared 4 bases from V and 5 bases from J, leaving 15 bases between. CDR3 coding DNA: TGTGCCAGCAGCCCGGGCGCCGGCTCGAATGAAAAACTGTTTTTT. It yields the protein CASSPGAGSNEKLFF.

This clone is labeled medium-sized. The J gene is TRBJ2-1, the V gene TRBV20-1; the D gene is possibly TRBD2 (5 bases). V was shortened by 6 bases and J by 0 bases, with 12 bases between the two germline ends. Germline CDR1 reads DFQATT; CDR2 reads SNEGSKA (reference sequence). This CDR3 has 14 residues. The chain's CDR3 is CSAEDLTSYNEQFF. The CDR3 DNA sequence: TGCAGTGCCGAGGACTTAACCTCCTACAATGAGCAGTTCTTC.

The table lists this clone with many counts. The J gene is TRBJ1-4, the V gene TRBV5-5; no clear D gene. V lost 2 bases and J 6 bases, leaving 11 bases between the germline ends. CDR1 and CDR2 (germline): SGHKS, YYEKEE (reference sequence). The CDR3 totals 14 residues. The CDR3 DNA follows: TGTGCCAGCAGCTTAGACGCGAGGGATGAAAAACTGTTTTTT. It encodes CASSLDARDEKLFF.

This clone came up many times. The same CDR3 also results from other DNA sequences found in this sample. CDR3 in DNA: TGTGCCAGCAGAAGGACGGAGTCCTACACCTTC. Translating gives CASRRTESYTF. The chain carries TRBV28 and TRBJ1-2, with unresolved D. CDR1 is MDHEN, CDR2 SYDVKM, per germline. This CDR3 comprises 11 residues. V shed 6 bases and J shed 10 bases, with 12 bases lying between them.

There are many counts of this clone. The gene calls are TRBV2 and TRBJ2-7, with 7 bases matching TRBD2. The CDR3 has 15 amino acids. Per germline, CDR1 SNHLY and CDR2 FYNNEI. The trim removed 7 bases at V and 0 bases at J, leaving 9 bases unmatched. CDR3 coding DNA: TGTGCCAGCACCATGGGGGGGTCTATCTCCTACGAGCAGTACTTC. Translated: CASTMGGSISYEQYF.

This clone came up many times. The CDR3 loop reads CASSGQGNSPLHF. DNA for the CDR3: TGTGCCAGCAGCGGACAGGGGAATTCACCCCTCCACTTT. The gene calls are TRBV5-6 and TRBJ1-6, with 9 bases fitting TRBD1. Germline values: CDR1 SGHDT, CDR2 YYEEEE. This CDR3 has 13 amino acids. Trimming removed 4 bases from V and 7 bases from J; junction bases left unmatched: 0.

The chain has TRBV20-1 and TRBJ2-7; D gene ambiguous. The CDR3 is 11 residues long. Trimming shortened V by 5 bases and J by 4 bases, and 9 bases separated the two germline ends. CDR1 and CDR2 (germline): DFQATT, SNEGSKA (reference sequence). The CDR3 loop is CSASISYEQYF. DNA of the CDR3: TGCAGTGCTTCCATTTCTTACGAGCAGTACTTC.

This clone has just a few counts. A single base separates this from a much larger clone, so it may be a read error. The chain combines TRBV7-8 with TRBJ1-5; maybe TRBD1 (5 bases). The CDR3 totals 13 residues. Germline CDR1 reads SGHVS; CDR2 reads FQNEAQ. V was cut by 6 bases and J by 3 bases, with 9 bases left in between. CDR3 in DNA: TGTGCCAGCAGACCGGGGGTCAATCAGCCCCAGCATTTT. Its translation is CASRPGVNQPQHF.

On this clone: A read error may account for a junction end that differs from germline. This rearrangement joins TRBV6-1 to TRBJ2-7; 7 bases are a match to TRBD1. Germline CDR1 reads MNHNS; CDR2 reads SASEGT. The CDR3 spans 14 residues. The CDR3 nucleotides are TGTGCCGGCAGTCGGGACAGTAAAATTGACGAGCAGTACTTC. Amino acid sequence: CAGSRDSKIDEQYF.

This clone was counted a few times. At one of its ends the junction is not consistent with the germline gene, which may arise from a read error. The V call is TRBV7-7, the J call TRBJ2-5, with D uncertain. Germline-derived CDR1 and CDR2 are SSHAT and FNYEAQ (reference sequence). This CDR3 contains 16 residues. The CDR3 reads CASSLGAGGYQETQYF. The CDR3 nucleotides are TGTGCTAGCAGCTTAGGCGCCGGCGGTTACCAAGAGACCCAGTACTTC.

The rearrangement links TRBV20-1 to TRBJ2-5, with a tentative D call TRBD1 (7 bases). Per germline, CDR1 DFQATT and CDR2 SNEGSKA (reference sequence). Trimming took 6 bases from V and 9 from J, leaving 17 bases between them. The CDR3 totals 12 residues. This CDR3 is CSAAGGSAPQYF. CDR3 in DNA: TGCAGTGCGGCAGGGGGGAGTGCGCCCCAGTACTTC.

In its sample, this clone was seen many times. V is TRBV20-1 and J is TRBJ2-5; tentative D call: TRBD1 (5 bases). The CDR3 extends over 12 amino acids. CDR1 is DFQATT, CDR2 SNEGSKA, per germline (reference sequence). Trimming removed 2 bases at V and 2 bases at J, with 6 bases between. The CDR3 DNA follows: TGCAGTGCTAGAAGGGGTCAAGAGACCCAGTACTTC. Its protein is CSARRGQETQYF.

As for this clone: The junction does not match germline at one end; this may be a read error. V is TRBV20-1 and J is TRBJ1-2; 8 nucleotides match TRBD1. Germline CDR1 and CDR2: DFQATT and SNEGSKA (reference sequence). This CDR3 is built from 12 residues. The chain's CDR3 is CSARDQGACYTF. The CDR3 DNA reads as TGCAGCGCTAGAGATCAGGGGGCTTGCTACACCTTC.